This entry features one T cell receptor beta chain sequence. It has no known antigen specificity. Base qualities are not provided; no much larger clone lies one nucleotide away. V lost 2 bases and J lost 9 bases; the stretch between them is 14 bases long. The CDR3 holds 14 amino acids from the cysteine to the phenylalanine. Solely the CDR3 DNA is kept, with 42 bases framed from the first base. The germline V gene encodes CDR1 SNHLY and CDR2 FYNNEI. The data were obtained in a study of shared clonotypes between healthy human individuals (dated by TCRdb to about 2020). About the study as a whole: The cohort included three men and a couple of women between 18 and 49 years of age. Per donor, three plates each were used for CD4 naive and CD4 memory, two for CD8 naive, and one for CD8 memory. Blood TCR repertoires of about five healthy adults were deeply sequenced to estimate repertoire size and the extent of clonotype sharing between individuals. Different laboratories and diverse techniques were used to prepare libraries and sequence TCR repertoires, to increase sequencing depth and limit assay-specific biases. Per donor, leukapheresis produced somewhere between about 0.94 and 9 billion PBMCs. Overall study results and their limits: Sharing across several donors was observed for approximately 5% of naive CD4, around 3.5% of naive CD8, 2% to 2.5% of memory CD4, and about 0.39% of memory CD8 clonotypes. Naive subsets generally had larger estimated clonotype richness than memory subsets. Only blood was sampled, and tissue TCR repertoires likely differ from those in blood. Pairwise subsampling indicated that sequencing depth was expected to affect the degree of clonotype sharing among donors. Higher generation probabilities were observed for clonotypes shared by all four sorted-subset donors than for non-shared clonotypes. Rarefaction of sorted-subset datasets indicated incomplete sequencing despite the large sequencing depth. Because the study included only a small number of donors, the genetic and exposure-history diversity represented was limited.

Donors were healthy HIV-negative adults with no recently reported acute infections or vaccinations. Only Caucasian adults living in Nashville, Tennessee, USA were represented among the donors. Magnetic negative selection was used to enrich CD4+ T cells, after which naive cells were positively selected on CD45RA and the negative fraction became the memory subset. After blood collection by leukapheresis, PBMCs were isolated using Ficoll-Histopaque density gradient centrifugation and then cryopreserved in the vapor phase of liquid nitrogen. Analytical flow cytometry was used to check the purity and quantity of every magnetically sorted T cell population. Genomic DNA was isolated from each sorted fraction and quantified by UV absorbance on a Nanodrop 2000c. Using the deep immunoSEQ assay, multiplex PCR amplified TCR CDR3 regions from genomic DNA. Genomic DNA extracted from each cell subset was distributed evenly over all wells of several immunoSEQ 96-well plates, and each plate served as one replicate. For sorted subsets, each replicate PCR was loaded with 200 ng genomic DNA, equivalent to 30,000 to 35,000 T cell genomes. The purified libraries were quantified using a Qubit 3.0 fluorometer, sized with a Bioanalyzer 2100, and then quantified again using the KAPA Library Quantification kit. Each immunoSEQ 96-well plate was sequenced on its own single-read 150-cycle Illumina NextSeq 550 flow cell. The published analysis was carried out like this. Because the immunoSEQ output included only junctional sequences and no quality scores, the filtering could not be the same as the filtering used for full-length reads. To assign V/J genes and CDR3, sequences were annotated using PyIR, a Python wrapper for IgBLAST v1.9, with IMGT germline references. Reads with weak V/J assignments (E-value above 1e-6), missing CDR3, stop codons, out-of-frame junctions, or ambiguous translated residues were removed. V3J clonotypes were defined by identical inferred V gene, J gene, and CDR3 amino acid sequence. Percentage overlap between repertoires was computed as shared unique clonotypes divided by the size of the smaller repertoire. Repertoire richness was assessed with RTK rarefaction, the Chao1 estimator, and Recon v2.1 estimates of unobserved clonotypes. Generation probabilities were computed with OLGA for all TCRbeta clonotypes obtained by the gDNA method from a few donors. The clones in this table, taken by TCRdb from immuneACCESS, are in-frame only. Not every clone is retained; where verified, under half of the shortfall comes from an unresolved V gene, and the cause of the rest is unknown. Clonal size and the V and J genes are those of that table, whereas D and trimming came from the DNA. In all, the sample holds about 2.4 million clones, and more than 85% of those were seen once. Together, the top ten hold around 0.37% of the sample.

This clonotype was obtained from a man aged 18 to 35 in good health. Some clones in this sample may be carry-over from other donors' samples. The chain is made from TRBV2 and TRBJ1-5; TRBD1 is perhaps the D gene, given 5 matching bases. Specimen: naive CD4+ T cells from PBMCs. Per the publication, the cell subset or site label means: CD45RA+ positively selected. This receptor carries the CDR3 CASSEQGRNSPQHF. In nucleotide form, the sequence is TGTGCCAGCAGTGAACAGGGCCGAAATTCGCCCCAGCATTTT.